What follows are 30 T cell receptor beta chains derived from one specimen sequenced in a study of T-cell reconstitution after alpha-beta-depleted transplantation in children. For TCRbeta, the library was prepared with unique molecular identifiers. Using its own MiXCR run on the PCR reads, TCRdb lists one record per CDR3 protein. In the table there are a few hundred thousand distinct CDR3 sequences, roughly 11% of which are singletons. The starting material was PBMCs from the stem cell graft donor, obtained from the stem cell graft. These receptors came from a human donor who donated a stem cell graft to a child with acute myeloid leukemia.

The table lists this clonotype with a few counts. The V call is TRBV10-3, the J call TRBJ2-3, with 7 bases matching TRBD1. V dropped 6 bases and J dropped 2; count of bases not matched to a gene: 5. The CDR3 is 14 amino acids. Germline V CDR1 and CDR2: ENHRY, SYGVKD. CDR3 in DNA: TGTGCCATCAGCCCGGGACAGTTCACAGATACGCAGTATTTT. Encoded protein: CAISPGQFTDTQYF.

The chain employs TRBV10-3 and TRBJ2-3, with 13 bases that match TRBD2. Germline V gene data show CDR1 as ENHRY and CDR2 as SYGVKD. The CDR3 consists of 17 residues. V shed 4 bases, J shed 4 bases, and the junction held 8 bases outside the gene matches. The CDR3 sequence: CAISAQLTSGGADTQYF. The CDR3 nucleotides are TGTGCCATCAGTGCCCAACTCACTAGCGGGGGGGCAGATACGCAGTATTTT.

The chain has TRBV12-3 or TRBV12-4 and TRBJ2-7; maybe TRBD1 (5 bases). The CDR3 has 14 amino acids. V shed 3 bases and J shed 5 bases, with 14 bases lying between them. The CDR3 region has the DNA TGTGCCAGCAGTTTTAGCAGGGAAGTGAACGAGCAGTACTTC. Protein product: CASSFSREVNEQYF.

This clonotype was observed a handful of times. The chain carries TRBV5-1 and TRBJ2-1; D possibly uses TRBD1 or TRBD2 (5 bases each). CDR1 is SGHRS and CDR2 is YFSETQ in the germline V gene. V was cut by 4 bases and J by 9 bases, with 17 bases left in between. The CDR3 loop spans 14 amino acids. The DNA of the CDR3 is TGCGCCAGCAGCCCGGAGGCAGGGCTTCGTGAGCAGTTCTTC. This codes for CASSPEAGLREQFF. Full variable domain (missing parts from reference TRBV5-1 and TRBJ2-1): KAGVTQTPRYLIKTRGQQVTLSCSPISGHRSVSWYQQTPGQGLQFLFEYFSETQRNKGNFPGRFSGRQFSNSRSEMNVSTLELGDSALYLCASSPEAGLREQFFGPGTRLTVL.

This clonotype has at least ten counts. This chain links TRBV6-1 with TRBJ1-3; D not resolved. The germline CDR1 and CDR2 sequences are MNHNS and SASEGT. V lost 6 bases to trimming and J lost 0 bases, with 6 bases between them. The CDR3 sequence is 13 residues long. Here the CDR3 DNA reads TGTGCCAGCAGCCGGAGCTCTGGAAACACCATATATTTT. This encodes CASSRSSGNTIYF.

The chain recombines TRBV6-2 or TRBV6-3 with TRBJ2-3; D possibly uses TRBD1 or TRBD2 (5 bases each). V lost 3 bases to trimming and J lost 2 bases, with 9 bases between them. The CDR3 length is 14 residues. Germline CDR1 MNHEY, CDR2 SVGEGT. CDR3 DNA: TGTGCCAGCAGTTATAGAGGGGTCACAGATACGCAGTATTTT. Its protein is CASSYRGVTDTQYF.

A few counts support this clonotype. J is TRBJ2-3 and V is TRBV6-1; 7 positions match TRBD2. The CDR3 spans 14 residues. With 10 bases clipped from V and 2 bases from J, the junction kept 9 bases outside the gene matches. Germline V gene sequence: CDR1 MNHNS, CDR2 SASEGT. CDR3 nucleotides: TGTGCCACCCAAATGGGAGGGACCACAGATACGCAGTATTTT. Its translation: CATQMGGTTDTQYF.

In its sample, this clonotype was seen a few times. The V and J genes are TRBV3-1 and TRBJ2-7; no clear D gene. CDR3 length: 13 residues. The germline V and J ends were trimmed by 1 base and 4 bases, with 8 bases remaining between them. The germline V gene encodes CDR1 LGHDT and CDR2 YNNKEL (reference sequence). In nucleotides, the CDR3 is TGTGCCAGCAGCCAAGGGGCACTATACGAGCAGTACTTC. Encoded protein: CASSQGALYEQYF.

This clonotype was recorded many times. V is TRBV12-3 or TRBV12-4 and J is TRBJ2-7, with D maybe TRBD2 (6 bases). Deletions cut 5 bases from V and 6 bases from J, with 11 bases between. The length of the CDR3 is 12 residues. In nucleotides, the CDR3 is TGTGCCAGCAGTCCGGGGACTGTCGAGCAGTACTTC. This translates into CASSPGTVEQYF.

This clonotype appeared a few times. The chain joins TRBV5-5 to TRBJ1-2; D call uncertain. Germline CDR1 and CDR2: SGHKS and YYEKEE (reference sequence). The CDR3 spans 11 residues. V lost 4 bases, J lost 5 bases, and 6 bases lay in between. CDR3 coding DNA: TGTGCCAGCAGCAATCCTTATGGCTACACCTTC. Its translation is CASSNPYGYTF. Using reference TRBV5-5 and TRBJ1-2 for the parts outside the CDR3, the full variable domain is DAGVTQSPTHLIKTRGQQVTLRCSPISGHKSVSWYQQVLGQGPQFIFQYYEKEERGRGNFPDRFSARQFPNYSSELNVNALLLGDSALYLCASSNPYGYTFGSGTRLTVV.

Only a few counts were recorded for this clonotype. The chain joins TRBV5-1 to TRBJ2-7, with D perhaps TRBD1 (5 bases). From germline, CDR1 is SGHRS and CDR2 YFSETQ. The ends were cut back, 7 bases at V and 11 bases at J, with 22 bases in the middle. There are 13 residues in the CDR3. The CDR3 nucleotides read TGCGCCAGCCGGAAGATCCAGGGCGACCTCGAGTACGTC. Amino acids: CASRKIQGDLEYV.

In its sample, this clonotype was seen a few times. CDR3 amino acids: CAISDTDRGMNNEQFF. The CDR3 region has the DNA TGTGCCATCAGTGATACCGACAGGGGAATGAACAATGAGCAGTTCTTC. The chain employs TRBV10-3 and TRBJ2-1; TRBD1 agrees at 8 bases. CDR3 length: 16 amino acids. The germline gives CDR1 ENHRY, CDR2 SYGVKD. V dropped 3 bases and J dropped 5; count of bases not matched to a gene: 9.

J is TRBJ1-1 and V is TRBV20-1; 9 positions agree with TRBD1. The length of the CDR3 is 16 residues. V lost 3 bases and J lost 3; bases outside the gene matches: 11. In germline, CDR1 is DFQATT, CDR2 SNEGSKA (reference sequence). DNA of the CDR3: TGCAGTGCTAGGAAGGGGACAGGGTGGAGGGACACTGAAGCTTTCTTT. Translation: CSARKGTGWRDTEAFF.

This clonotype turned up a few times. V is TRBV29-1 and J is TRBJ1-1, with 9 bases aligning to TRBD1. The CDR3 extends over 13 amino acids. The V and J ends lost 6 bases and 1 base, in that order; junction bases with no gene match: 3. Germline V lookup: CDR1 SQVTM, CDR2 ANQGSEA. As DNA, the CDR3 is TGCAGCGTCGGGACAGGGAAGAACACTGAAGCTTTCTTT. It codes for CSVGTGKNTEAFF.

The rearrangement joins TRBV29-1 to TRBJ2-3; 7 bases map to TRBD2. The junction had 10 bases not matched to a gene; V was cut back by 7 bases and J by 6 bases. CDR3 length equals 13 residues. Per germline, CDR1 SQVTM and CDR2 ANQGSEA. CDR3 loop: CSAQGSGPDTQYF. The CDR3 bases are TGCAGCGCGCAGGGTAGCGGGCCCGATACGCAGTATTTT.

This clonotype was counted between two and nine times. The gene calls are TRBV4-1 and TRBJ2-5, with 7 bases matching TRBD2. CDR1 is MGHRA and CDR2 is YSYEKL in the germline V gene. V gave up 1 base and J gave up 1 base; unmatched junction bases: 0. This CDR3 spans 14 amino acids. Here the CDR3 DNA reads TGCGCCAGCAGCCAAGCTAGCGGCCAAGAGACCCAGTACTTC. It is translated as CASSQASGQETQYF.

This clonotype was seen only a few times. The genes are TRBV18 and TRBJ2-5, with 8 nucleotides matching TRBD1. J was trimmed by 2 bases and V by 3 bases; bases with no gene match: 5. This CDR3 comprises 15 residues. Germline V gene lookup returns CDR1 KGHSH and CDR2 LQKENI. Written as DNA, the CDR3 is TGTGCCAGCTCACCTCGACAGGGGAGGCAAGAGACCCAGTACTTC. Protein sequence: CASSPRQGRQETQYF.

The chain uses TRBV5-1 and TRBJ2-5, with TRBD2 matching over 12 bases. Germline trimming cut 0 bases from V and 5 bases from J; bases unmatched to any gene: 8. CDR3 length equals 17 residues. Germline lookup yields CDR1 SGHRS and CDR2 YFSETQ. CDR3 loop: CASSLARLAGAGETQYF. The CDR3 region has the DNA TGCGCCAGCAGCTTGGCCAGACTAGCGGGAGCCGGGGAGACCCAGTACTTC. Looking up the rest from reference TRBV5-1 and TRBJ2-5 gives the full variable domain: KAGVTQTPRYLIKTRGQQVTLSCSPISGHRSVSWYQQTPGQGLQFLFEYFSETQRNKGNFPGRFSGRQFSNSRSEMNVSTLELGDSALYLCASSLARLAGAGETQYFGPGTRLLVL.

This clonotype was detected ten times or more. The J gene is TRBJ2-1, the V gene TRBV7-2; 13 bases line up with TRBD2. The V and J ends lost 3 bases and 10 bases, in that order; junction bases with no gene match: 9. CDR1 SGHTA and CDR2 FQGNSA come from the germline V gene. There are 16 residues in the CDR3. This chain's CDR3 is CASSFPGLAGTPEQFF. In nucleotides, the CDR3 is TGTGCCAGCAGCTTTCCGGGACTAGCGGGGACCCCGGAGCAGTTCTTC. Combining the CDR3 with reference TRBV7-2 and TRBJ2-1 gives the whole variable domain GAGVSQSPSNKVTEKGKDVELRCDPISGHTALYWYRQSLGQGLEFLIYFQGNSAPDKSGLPSDRFSAERTGGSVSTLTIQRTQQEDSAVYLCASSFPGLAGTPEQFFGPGTRLTVL.

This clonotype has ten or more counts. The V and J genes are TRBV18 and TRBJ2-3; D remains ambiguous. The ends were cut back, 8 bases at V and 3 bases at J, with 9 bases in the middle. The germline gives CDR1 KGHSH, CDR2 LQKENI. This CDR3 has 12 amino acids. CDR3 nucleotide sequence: TGTGCCAGCAGCCCTACGACAGATACGCAGTATTTT. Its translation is CASSPTTDTQYF.

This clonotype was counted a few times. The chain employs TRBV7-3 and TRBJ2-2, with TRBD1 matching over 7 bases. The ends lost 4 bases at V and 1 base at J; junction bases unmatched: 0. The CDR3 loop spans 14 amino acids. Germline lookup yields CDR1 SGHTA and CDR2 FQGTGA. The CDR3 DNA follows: TGTGCCAGCAGCTACAGGGGGAACACCGGGGAGCTGTTTTTT. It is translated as CASSYRGNTGELFF.

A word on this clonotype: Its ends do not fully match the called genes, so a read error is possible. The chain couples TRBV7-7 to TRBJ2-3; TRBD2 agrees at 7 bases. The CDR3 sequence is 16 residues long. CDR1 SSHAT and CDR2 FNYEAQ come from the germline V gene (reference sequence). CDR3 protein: CASSRGTNLLTDTQYF. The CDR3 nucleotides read TGTGCTAGCAGCCGCGGGACTAACTTACTCACAGATACGCAGTATTTT.

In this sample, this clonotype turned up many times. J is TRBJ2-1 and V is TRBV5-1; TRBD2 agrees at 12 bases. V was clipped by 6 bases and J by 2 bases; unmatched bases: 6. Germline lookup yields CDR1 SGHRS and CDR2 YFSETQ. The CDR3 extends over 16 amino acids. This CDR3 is CASKGLAGSAYNEQFF. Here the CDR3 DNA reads TGCGCCAGCAAAGGACTAGCGGGAAGCGCCTACAATGAGCAGTTCTTC.

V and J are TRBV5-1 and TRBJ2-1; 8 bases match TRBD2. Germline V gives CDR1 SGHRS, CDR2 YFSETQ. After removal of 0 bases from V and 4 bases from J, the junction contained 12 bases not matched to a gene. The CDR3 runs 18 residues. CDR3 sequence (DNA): TGCGCCAGCAGCTTGGCCACGGCGGTGCGGGGGGCATACAATGAGCAGTTCTTC. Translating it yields CASSLATAVRGAYNEQFF.

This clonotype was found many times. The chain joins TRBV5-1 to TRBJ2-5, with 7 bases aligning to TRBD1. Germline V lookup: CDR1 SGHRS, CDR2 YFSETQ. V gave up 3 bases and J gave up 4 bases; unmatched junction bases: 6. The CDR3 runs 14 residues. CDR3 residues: CASSSGQVLETQYF. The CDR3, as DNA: TGCGCCAGCAGCTCAGGACAGGTCCTAGAGACCCAGTACTTC.

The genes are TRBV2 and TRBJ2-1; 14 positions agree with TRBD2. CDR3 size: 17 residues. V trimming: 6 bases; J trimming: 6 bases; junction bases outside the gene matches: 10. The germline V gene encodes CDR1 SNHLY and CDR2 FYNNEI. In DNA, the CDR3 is TGTGCCAGCAGCGACTCCCCGACTAGCGGGAGGGCCAATGAGCAGTTCTTC. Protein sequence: CASSDSPTSGRANEQFF.

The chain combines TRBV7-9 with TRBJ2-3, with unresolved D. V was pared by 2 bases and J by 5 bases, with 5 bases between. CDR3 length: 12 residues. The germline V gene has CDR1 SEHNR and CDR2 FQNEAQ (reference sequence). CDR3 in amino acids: CASSLWKDTQYF. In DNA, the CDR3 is TGTGCCAGCAGCTTATGGAAAGATACGCAGTATTTT.

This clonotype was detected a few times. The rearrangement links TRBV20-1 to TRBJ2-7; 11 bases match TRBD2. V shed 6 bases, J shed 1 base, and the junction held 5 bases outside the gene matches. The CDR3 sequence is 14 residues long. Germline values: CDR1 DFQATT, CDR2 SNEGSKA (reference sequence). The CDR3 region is CSAPTSGTSYEQYF. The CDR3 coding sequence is TGCAGTGCCCCGACTAGCGGGACTTCCTACGAGCAGTACTTC.

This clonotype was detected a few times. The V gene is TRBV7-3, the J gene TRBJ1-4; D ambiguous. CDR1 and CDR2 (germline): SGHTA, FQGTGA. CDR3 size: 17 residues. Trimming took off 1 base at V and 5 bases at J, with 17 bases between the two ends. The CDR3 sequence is CASSLSPGGPLNEKLFF. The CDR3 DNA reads TGTGCCAGCAGCTTAAGCCCGGGTGGGCCCTTAAATGAAAAACTGTTTTTT.

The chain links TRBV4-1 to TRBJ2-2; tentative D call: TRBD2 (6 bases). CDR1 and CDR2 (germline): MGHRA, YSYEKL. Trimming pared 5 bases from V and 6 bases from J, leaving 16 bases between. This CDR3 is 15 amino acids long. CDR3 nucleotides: TGCGCCAGCAGCTCGGCCGGGAGTCGGGCCGGGGAGCTGTTTTTT. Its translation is CASSSAGSRAGELFF.